The 13 T cell receptor beta chains presented below share a single source sample, sequenced in a study of technical replicates of blood from a few donors. TCRdb keeps only in-frame clones here, not all; method: immunoSEQ multiplex PCR. The sample records around 60,000 clones, approximately 92% being singletons. Material: PBMCs. These receptors all come from a human donor in good health. Some clones in this sample may be carry-over from other donors' samples.

V gene TRBV7-9 combines with J gene TRBJ2-3; tentative D call: TRBD2 (5 bases). The V gene's germline CDR1 is SEHNR and CDR2 FQNEAQ (reference sequence). Trimming removed 3 bases from V and 3 bases from J, with 16 bases in between. The CDR3 has 16 residues. The DNA for the CDR3 is TGTGCCAGCAGCTTCATTGCATCCGGGAATACAGATACGCAGTATTTT. Amino acids: CASSFIASGNTDTQYF.

This clone was seen just once. The chain joins TRBV13 to TRBJ2-2; 8 nucleotides line up with TRBD2. This CDR3 spans 16 amino acids. CDR1 and CDR2 (germline): PRHDT, FYEKMQ (reference sequence). The V segment lost 5 bases and the J segment 1 base; nucleotides outside the gene matches: 6. The CDR3 DNA is TGTGCCAGCAGCAAAAGCGGGGGCCAGAACACCGGGGAGCTGTTTTTT. Translating gives CASSKSGGQNTGELFF.

This chain joins TRBV10-3 and TRBJ1-2; the D is unclear. Germline V gene lookup returns CDR1 ENHRY and CDR2 SYGVKD. This CDR3 has 12 residues. Between the trimmed V and J ends, which lost 4 bases and 8 bases, there was a span of 11 bases. CDR3 amino acids: CAISGASTGYTF. The CDR3 nucleotides are TGTGCCATCAGTGGGGCCAGTACAGGCTACACCTTC.

V usage is TRBV18 and J usage is TRBJ1-6, with D perhaps TRBD1 (6 bases). There are 13 residues in the CDR3. V was shortened by 2 bases and J by 8 bases, with 7 bases between the two germline ends. Germline V gene lookup returns CDR1 KGHSH and CDR2 LQKENI. The CDR3: CASSPNRDSPLHF. For the CDR3, the DNA is TGTGCCAGCTCACCAAACAGGGATTCACCCCTCCACTTT.

The rearrangement links TRBV5-6 to TRBJ2-4, with TRBD2 matching 7 bases. From germline, CDR1 is SGHDT and CDR2 YYEEEE. J gave up 4 bases and V 4 bases, and 14 bases lay outside the gene matches. The CDR3 is made up of 17 amino acids. CDR3 in amino acids: CASSTMWGGVAKNIQYF. In DNA form, the CDR3 reads TGTGCCAGCAGCACCATGTGGGGGGGGGTAGCTAAAAACATTCAGTACTTC.

The chain joins TRBV5-1 to TRBJ2-1; 16 bases match TRBD2. V shed 5 bases, J shed 8 bases, and the junction held 7 bases outside the gene matches. CDR1 is SGHRS, CDR2 YFSETQ, per germline. This CDR3 spans 16 amino acids. The CDR3 region has the DNA TGCGCCAGCAGACGAGGGACTAGCGGGAGGGCCGATGAGCAGTTCTTC. Protein product: CASRRGTSGRADEQFF.

The table lists this clone with a few counts. The CDR3 loop reads CASRLTGVGEQYF. The CDR3 DNA reads TGTGCCAGCAGATTGACAGGGGTGGGCGAGCAGTACTTC. The V call is TRBV27, the J call TRBJ2-7; 8 bases agree with TRBD1. The V gene end was trimmed by 6 bases and the J gene end by 6 bases; junction bases not matched to a gene: 7. From germline, CDR1 is MNHEY and CDR2 SMNVEV (reference sequence). The CDR3 is 13 residues long.

The gene calls are TRBV10-3 and TRBJ2-3; 8 bases align to TRBD2. CDR1 is ENHRY and CDR2 is SYGVKD in the germline V gene. Losses at the gene ends were 6 bases for V and 1 base for J; bases not matched to a gene: 3. The CDR3 is made up of 14 amino acids. The CDR3 here is CAIRTSEGTDTQYF. CDR3 nucleotide sequence: TGTGCCATCAGGACTAGCGAGGGCACAGATACGCAGTATTTT.

This sequence joins TRBV7-9 and TRBJ1-1, with 7 positions matching TRBD1. With V trimmed by 1 base and J by 9 bases, 8 bases remained unmatched. CDR1 and CDR2 from the germline V gene are SEHNR and FQNEAQ (reference sequence). The CDR3 runs to 14 residues. The CDR3 region is CASSLEGAGRQAFF. The CDR3 region has the DNA TGTGCCAGCAGCTTAGAGGGGGCGGGGAGGCAAGCTTTCTTT.

The V and J genes are TRBV11-2 and TRBJ2-5; 13 positions agree with TRBD2. The CDR3 length is 15 residues. In germline, CDR1 is SGHAT, CDR2 FQNNGV. The J segment lost 5 bases and the V segment lost 5 bases, leaving 5 bases of the junction unmatched. In DNA, the CDR3 is TGTGCCAGCAGCCCACTAGCGGGGGGGCGGGAGACCCAGTACTTC. Translated: CASSPLAGGRETQYF.

The V call is TRBV23-1, the J call TRBJ2-3; 8 bases agree with TRBD2. TRBV23-1 is annotated as an ORF whose role is uncertain. The CDR3 runs 14 residues. Trimming removed 8 bases from V and 5 bases from J; junction bases left unmatched: 9. CDR3: CASARGAGGDTQYF. DNA of the CDR3: TGCGCCAGCGCGCGGGGGGCGGGGGGAGATACGCAGTATTTT.

The CDR3 nucleotides are TGTGCCTGGAGGGGACTAGGGGGATACAATGAGCAGTTCTTC. It yields the protein CAWRGLGGYNEQFF. The chain employs TRBV30 and TRBJ2-1; 8 bases align to TRBD2. This CDR3 comprises 14 residues. The germline V gene encodes CDR1 GTSNPN and CDR2 SVGIG (reference sequence). J lost 4 bases, V lost 3 bases, and 5 bases had no gene match.

The chain couples TRBV6-5 to TRBJ2-7; TRBD2 aligns across 7 bases. Germline CDR1 is MNHEY and CDR2 is SVGAGI. Trimming cost V 1 base and J 5 bases; bases outside gene matches: 5. The CDR3 has 14 residues. The CDR3 DNA sequence: TGTGCCAGCAGTTACTATAGACTAGCAAACGAGCAGTACTTC. Translating it yields CASSYYRLANEQYF.